This T cell receptor beta chain derives from a study of control samples from healthy donors and cancer patients (dated by TCRdb to 2019 to 2021). From a lookup of the germline V gene (reference sequence), CDR1 and CDR2 are LNHDA and SQIVND. The CDR3 numbers 14 residues from cysteine through phenylalanine. Only the CDR3 DNA is retained, 42 bases long and in frame from the first base. Deletion took 5 bases off V and 2 bases off J, with a span of 12 bases between the germline ends. A note on this clone: There is no known antigen for this receptor. There are no base qualities to consult, and no much larger clone falls within one base.

Library prep was done by the immunoSEQ multiplex PCR assay. TCRdb stores this immuneACCESS table with in-frame sequences only. Part of the clones is absent; in the studies checked, under half of the shortfall reflects unresolved V genes, and no reason is known for the rest. This sample lists roughly 100,000 clones; 92% were detected once. The ten top clones hold under 3% of the sample. The V and J segments used are TRBV19 and TRBJ1-2; TRBD1 is a possible D gene, resting on 5 matching bases. The TCR sequence derives from a woman aged 18-29 years in good health. Source material: blood. The DNA is TGTGCCAGTAGTCGTGGGGCCCTCAACTATGGCTACACCTTC. Its translation is CASSRGALNYGYTF. With the rest looked up from the reference TRBV19 and TRBJ1-2 genes rather than sequenced, the full variable domain is DGGITQSPKYLFRKEGQNVTLSCEQNLNHDAMYWYRQDPGQGLRLIYYSQIVNDFQKGDIAEGYSVSREKKESFPLTVTSAQKNPTAFYLCASSRGALNYGYTFGSGTRLTVV.